This paragraph reports one T cell receptor (beta chain). What it recognizes is unknown. Libraries were prepared by immunoSEQ multiplex PCR; TCRdb keeps only in-frame clonotypes and omits some of them. The table lists around 450,000 clones, 89% of them singletons. This entry belongs to a study of Ad26.COV2.S vaccination and SARS-CoV-2 variants. For the study at large: Each vaccinee took Ad26.COV2.S intramuscularly, once or twice 56 days apart. Study findings and constraints: Post-vaccination breadth of spike-specific CD8+ and CD4+ T cell responses was reportedly substantial. Relative to placebo recipients, vaccine recipients exhibited elevated spike-specific TCR breadth.

From germline, CDR1 is MNHEY and CDR2 SVGAGI. Trimming removed 2 bases from V and 7 bases from J; junction bases left unmatched: 10. CDR3 size: 15 residues. Regarding treatment: about 20 received Ad26.COV2.S at low or high dose, single or two shots; about five received placebo; per-sample allocation not given. Collection of the samples took place on day 63 after the first injection of vaccine or placebo. Donation was by an adult aged 18-55 years who was in Boston. The chain joins TRBV6-5 to TRBJ1-2; TRBD1 matches at 7 bases. Sequenced material: peripheral blood, taken in a trial of Ad26.COV2.S vaccine versus placebo. The sequence came from a person between 18 and 65 years old who received the Ad26.COV2.S COVID-19 vaccine or a placebo. The CDR3 DNA is TGTGCCAGCAGTTACCAGCCAGGGGGGGAGGGTGGCTACACCTTC. Translation: CASSYQPGGEGGYTF.